These 14 T cell receptor beta chains were sequenced from one sample in a study of T cell changes during pregnancy in multiple sclerosis. TCRdb keeps only in-frame clones here, not all; method: immunoSEQ multiplex PCR. Of tens of thousands of clones detected, just over 90% appear once; the ten largest clones hold around 2.2%. The sequenced sample was peripheral blood, obtained in the second trimester of pregnancy. All receptors derive from a female donor in good health, enrolled as a control in a pregnancy study.

This clone has only one observation. The rearrangement links TRBV28 to TRBJ1-6; D is unresolved. Trimming left V 6 bases short and J 8 bases short, with 8 bases between. The CDR3 spans 12 residues. In germline, CDR1 is MDHEN, CDR2 SYDVKM. In nucleotides, the CDR3 is TGTGCCAGCAGCCTGACATATTCACCCCTCCACTTT. The encoded protein is CASSLTYSPLHF.

This clone was recorded once. V gene TRBV7-3 combines with J gene TRBJ2-3; 9 bases match TRBD2. The CDR3 has 16 amino acids. J gave up 6 bases and V 5 bases, and 12 bases lay outside the gene matches. Per the germline V gene, CDR1 is SGHTA and CDR2 is FQGTGA. DNA for the CDR3: TGTGCCAGCAGCCTCGGGCGGGGGGGCCTAGGGGATACGCAGTATTTT. Its protein product is CASSLGRGGLGDTQYF. Combining the CDR3 with reference TRBV7-3 and TRBJ2-3 gives the whole variable domain GAGVSQTPSNKVTEKGKYVELRCDPISGHTALYWYRQSLGQGPEFLIYFQGTGAADDSGLPNDRFFAVRPEGSVSTLKIQRTERGDSAVYLCASSLGRGGLGDTQYFGPGTRLTVL.

This CDR3 is CSVERQGRVDEQFF. For the CDR3, the DNA is TGCAGCGTTGAGCGGCAGGGTAGGGTCGATGAGCAGTTCTTC. The chain recombines TRBV29-1 with TRBJ2-1, with TRBD1 as a possible D gene (5 bases). This CDR3 is 14 amino acids long. V shed 3 bases and J shed 8 bases, with 17 bases lying between them. The germline V gene encodes CDR1 SQVTM and CDR2 ANQGSEA.

The chain couples TRBV25-1 to TRBJ2-5; the match to TRBD2 covers 9 bases. The CDR3 sequence is 14 residues long. The germline gives CDR1 MGHDK, CDR2 SYGVNS. The ends lost 4 bases at V and 5 bases at J; junction bases unmatched: 5. CDR3 sequence reads: CASSGSGGGETQYF. The DNA of the CDR3 is TGTGCCAGCAGTGGTAGCGGGGGCGGGGAGACCCAGTACTTC.

This chain connects TRBV7-2 to TRBJ2-1; 8 nucleotides match TRBD2. This CDR3 contains 14 residues. Per germline, CDR1 SGHTA and CDR2 FQGNSA. The J segment lost 7 bases and the V segment lost 5 bases, leaving 7 bases of the junction unmatched. CDR3 nucleotide sequence: TGTGCCAGCAGCCCGGGAGGGGTAGGTAATGAGCAGTTCTTC. It codes for CASSPGGVGNEQFF.

The chain is built from TRBV7-9 and TRBJ1-1; the match to TRBD1 covers 7 bases. The CDR3 totals 17 residues. Trimming cost V 6 bases and J 0 bases; bases outside gene matches: 13. Germline V gene sequence: CDR1 SEHNR, CDR2 FQNEAQ (reference sequence). The CDR3 loop is CASRHGDSGYMNTEAFF. The CDR3 coding sequence is TGTGCCAGCAGACACGGGGACAGCGGATACATGAACACTGAAGCTTTCTTT.

V is TRBV5-4 and J is TRBJ1-2, with D possibly matching TRBD1 (5 bases). This CDR3 is built from 14 residues. Germline assignment: CDR1 SGHNT and CDR2 YYREEE (reference sequence). V dropped 1 base and J dropped 5 bases, with 12 bases sitting between them. CDR3 loop: CASSLQGSTYGYTF. The CDR3 bases are TGTGCCAGCAGCTTGCAGGGTTCTACTTATGGCTACACCTTC. The variable domain in full, with the rest retrieved from reference TRBV5-4 and TRBJ1-2, is ETGVTQSPTHLIKTRGQQVTLRCSSQSGHNTVSWYQQALGQGPQFIFQYYREEENGRGNFPPRFSGLQFPNYSSELNVNALELDDSALYLCASSLQGSTYGYTFGSGTRLTVV.

This chain connects TRBV27 to TRBJ2-1; a possible D gene is TRBD2 (5 bases). Trimming removed 6 bases at V and 8 bases at J, with 20 bases between. There are 15 residues in the CDR3. Germline assignment: CDR1 MNHEY and CDR2 SMNVEV (reference sequence). The CDR3 protein is CASSLWVAMRDEQFF. The DNA of the CDR3 is TGTGCCAGCAGCCTATGGGTGGCTATGAGGGATGAGCAGTTCTTC.

This clone was counted between two and nine times. The rearrangement joins TRBV11-1 to TRBJ2-7; TRBD1 is a possible D gene (6 bases). V was clipped by 4 bases and J by 3 bases, with 10 bases between them. Germline V gives CDR1 SGHAT, CDR2 FQDESV (reference sequence). The CDR3 has 13 residues. The DNA of the CDR3 is TGTGCCAGCAGCTCCGGGACAAGCTACGAGCAGTACTTC. Translating it yields CASSSGTSYEQYF.

The chain is built from TRBV25-1 and TRBJ2-7; TRBD1 matches at 7 bases. From germline, CDR1 is MGHDK and CDR2 SYGVNS. The CDR3 covers 16 residues. V lost 5 bases to trimming and J lost 2 bases; unmatched junction nucleotides: 12. The CDR3, as DNA: TGTGCCAGCAGTAAGGGGGCCCCGACGGTTGCCTACGAGCAGTACTTC. The encoded protein is CASSKGAPTVAYEQYF.

The chain combines TRBV7-2 with TRBJ1-5, with 8 bases lining up with TRBD1. Germline V gene data show CDR1 as SGHTA and CDR2 as FQGNSA. The length of the CDR3 is 16 residues. V shed 5 bases, J shed 1 base, and the junction held 7 bases outside the gene matches. Here the CDR3 reads CASSPGQGKSNQPQHF. In DNA form, the CDR3 reads TGTGCCAGCAGCCCCGGACAGGGTAAAAGCAATCAGCCCCAGCATTTT.

This clone was seen a single time. J is TRBJ1-4 and V is TRBV7-2; perhaps TRBD1 as D (5 bases). From germline, CDR1 is SGHTA and CDR2 FQGNSA. The ends were cut back, 0 bases at V and 2 bases at J, with 10 bases in the middle. This CDR3 contains 16 residues. CDR3 in DNA: TGTGCCAGCAGCTTAGCCCAGGCAGGGACTAATGAAAAACTGTTTTTT. It yields the protein CASSLAQAGTNEKLFF.

This clone was observed once. The chain combines TRBV19 with TRBJ2-2; 8 bases are shared with TRBD1. The CDR3 runs to 15 residues. Germline V gene lookup returns CDR1 LNHDA and CDR2 SQIVND (reference sequence). The V gene end was trimmed by 3 bases and the J gene end by 3 bases; junction bases not matched to a gene: 3. For the CDR3, the DNA is TGTGCCAGTAGTATGGACAGGGCCTACACCGGGGAGCTGTTTTTT. It translates to CASSMDRAYTGELFF.

This clone has just one count. J is TRBJ2-5 and V is TRBV27; D unresolved. The CDR3 contains 13 residues. Germline CDR1 is MNHEY and CDR2 is SMNVEV (reference sequence). Trimming removed 2 bases from V and 5 bases from J, with 9 bases in between. The CDR3 sequence: CASSLGEFETQYF. The CDR3 DNA sequence: TGTGCCAGCAGTTTAGGAGAGTTCGAGACCCAGTACTTC.